This entry concerns a single TCR beta chain. Its matching antigen is unknown. The data stem from a study of monozygotic twins with inflammatory bowel disease. Study-wide points: IBD-affected twins scored below their healthy co-twins in TCRbeta diversity (inverse Simpson). Lower sharing of clonotypes with other individuals was seen in IBD patients than in healthy twins. This was most marked in patients showing signs of disease activity.

For every donor, one blood sample of about 2.5 ml was drawn. With about 17 and 10 cycles respectively, two nested PCRs were carried out on TCRalpha and TCRbeta cDNA. TCRdb reprocessed the 5' RACE reads; each CDR3 protein has one entry and no DNA is given. The sample has approximately 160,000 distinct CDR3 sequences. Germline V gene lookup returns CDR1 DFQATT and CDR2 SNEGSKA (reference sequence). This CDR3 comprises 13 residues. This receptor was obtained from a human donor with ulcerative colitis or Crohn's disease, or a healthy co-twin of an affected twin (not recorded which). Specimen: blood. This chain joins TRBV20-1 and TRBJ1-3; checking the TCRdb D call of TRBD1 is not possible without DNA. CDR3 loop: CSARRTGLGTIYF.